This TCR beta chain is from a study of blood T cell repertoires in COVID-19. On the study more broadly: Acute-phase and convalescent COVID-19 samples originated in the United States, Italy and Spain. Sample material is recorded as cDNA or gDNA derived from T cells, B-cell-depleted T cells, or PBMCs.

Per the authors' pipeline: The assay estimated nucleated cells by amplifying reference gene primers. The assay was immunoSEQ multiplex PCR, and TCRdb's table has in-frame clones only and misses some. D and trimming come from the DNA, and the V and J calls and clone size come from that table. The data show 52,000 or so clones, 75% to 90% seen once. The germline gives CDR1 MNHEY, CDR2 SVGEGT. The CDR3 has 15 amino acids. Trimming cost V 0 bases and J 4 bases, with 13 bases left between them. The sample taken for sequencing was peripheral blood. This TCR was recovered from a man of 80 years or more with acute or convalescent COVID-19. V and J are TRBV6-2 or TRBV6-3 and TRBJ2-7; D may be TRBD1 (7 bases). The CDR3 here is CASSYSAGGRYEQYF. Written as DNA, the CDR3 is TGTGCCAGCAGTTACTCGGCAGGGGGGAGATACGAGCAGTACTTC.